This T cell receptor (beta chain) was identified in a study of shared clonotypes between healthy human individuals. CD45RO-negative, CCR7-selected cells formed the naive CD8 fraction, which excluded terminally differentiated effector memory CD45RA+ cells. The CDR3 extends over 17 amino acids. Germline V gene data show CDR1 as ENHRY and CDR2 as SYGVKD. Germline trimming cut 0 bases from V and 2 bases from J; bases unmatched to any gene: 6. Here immunoSEQ multiplex PCR was the method, and the copy in TCRdb shows in-frame clones only, minus some. The sample includes under 1 million clones, around 92% seen only once; the top ten take 24%.

This TCR was recovered from a man aged 25-45 years in good health. V gene TRBV10-3 combines with J gene TRBJ2-3; TRBD2 agrees at 9 bases. Sequencing was carried out using naive CD8+ T cells sorted from blood. The CDR3 bases are TGTGCCATCAGTGAGTCGGGCGGGAGGGCCGTCACAGATACGCAGTATTTT. Its protein is CAISESGGRAVTDTQYF.